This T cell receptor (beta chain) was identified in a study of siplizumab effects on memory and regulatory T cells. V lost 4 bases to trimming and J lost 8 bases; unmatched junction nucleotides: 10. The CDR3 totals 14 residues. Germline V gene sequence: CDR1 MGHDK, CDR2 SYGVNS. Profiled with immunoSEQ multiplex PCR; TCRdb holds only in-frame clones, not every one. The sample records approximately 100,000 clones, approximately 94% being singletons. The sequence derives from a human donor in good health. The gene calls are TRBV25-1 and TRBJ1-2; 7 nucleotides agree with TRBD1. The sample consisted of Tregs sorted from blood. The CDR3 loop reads CASSALRDRGGYTF. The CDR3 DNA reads TGTGCCAGCAGTGCTCTCCGGGACAGAGGCGGCTACACCTTC.